This T cell receptor beta chain was sequenced for a study of cytomegalovirus exposure and HLA in healthy donors. Study background: Among about 400 genotyped donors, around 80% fell in the Caucasian-associated ancestry cluster. Whole-study findings and limits: TCR beta chains numbering some 160 were designated cytomegalovirus-associated. An analysis that was carried out later associated 15,000 to 20,000 TCR beta sequences with HLA alleles at 0.05 false discovery rate. Rarity marked most TCR sequences, yet some public TCRs occurred in many donors.

This clone was counted between two and nine times. The antigen is not known. PCR employed 60 Vbeta and 13 Jbeta primers. Using immunoSEQ multiplex PCR, the repertoire was profiled, and TCRdb retains in-frame clones only, with some absent. This table holds some 200,000 clones, 70% found once. The germline V gene has CDR1 SGDLS and CDR2 YYNGEE. Trimming cost V 4 bases and J 2 bases; bases outside gene matches: 4. The CDR3 extends over 14 amino acids. The TCR originated in a middle-aged man in good health and CMV-seropositive. The V call is TRBV9, the J call TRBJ2-5; 8 bases are shared with TRBD1. The specimen was PBMCs. CDR3 sequence: CASSYRDRQETQYF. DNA for the CDR3: TGTGCCAGCAGCTACCGGGACAGGCAAGAGACCCAGTACTTC.